This T cell receptor (beta chain) was profiled in a study of somatic mutations in cytotoxic T cells in rheumatoid arthritis. In the study overall: The flow sorting of some V beta antibody-stained T-cell populations reached nearly 100% purity, and the sorted populations included V beta1+ cells sequenced for TCRB.

In regard to this clone: Its target is not known.

General study points: A largest CD8+ clone above 20% of CD8+ cells occurred in about an eighth of the roughly 60 patients. Expanded CD8+ clones had unknown antigen targets.

Germline CDR1 and CDR2: SNHLY and FYNNEI. The CDR3 runs to 14 residues. The V end lost 5 bases, the J end lost 4 bases, and 13 bases lay between the germline ends. The data were produced by immunoSEQ multiplex PCR, yet TCRdb's version contains in-frame clones alone and is incomplete. Of some 10,000 clones in the sample, around 75% were seen once. Magnetic beads with positive selection isolated CD4+ and CD8+ fractions, whose purity was verified by flow cytometry. The origin of this receptor is a man between 60 and 75 years old in good health. The chain couples TRBV2 to TRBJ2-3; D is unresolved. The sample comprised CD8+ T cells sorted from blood. The CDR3: CASSPPGQPDTQYF. CDR3 nucleotides: TGTGCCAGCAGTCCCCCTGGGCAACCAGATACGCAGTATTTT.